Included here is one T cell receptor beta chain sequence, with context. The antigen is unknown. This specimen belongs to a study of cytomegalovirus exposure and HLA in healthy donors. The wider study: The 90 to 150 validation repertoires matched the roughly 700 first-cohort repertoires in platform, a later analysis reported. Findings and limits, study-wide: The dataset shows that most TCR sequences were rare, while some public TCRs occurred in many donors. The study listed approximately 160 cytomegalovirus-associated TCR beta chains.

The donors were members of the approximately 120-subject validation cohort (separate from the roughly 680-subject first cohort). J lost 4 bases, V lost 5 bases, and 4 bases had no gene match. Germline V CDR1 and CDR2: SGHKS, YYEKEE (reference sequence). The length of the CDR3 is 15 residues. The data were produced by immunoSEQ multiplex PCR, yet TCRdb's version contains in-frame clones alone and is incomplete. Among about 120,000 clones listed, approximately 88% were seen once. This rearrangement joins TRBV5-5 to TRBJ1-5; 12 bases line up with TRBD1. The source is a woman between 18 and 29 years old in good health and CMV-seronegative. The sample was PBMCs. As DNA, the CDR3 is TGTGCCAGCAGGGAGGGACAGGGGGCGAATCAGCCCCAGCATTTT. Protein: CASREGQGANQPQHF.